The rows below give T cell receptor beta chains drawn from one sample of a study of cytomegalovirus exposure and HLA in healthy donors. This table comes from immunoSEQ multiplex PCR, and its TCRdb copy is limited to in-frame clones, with some not included. The sample yields about 200,000 clones, about 83% seen once. The sample taken for sequencing was PBMCs. The receptors stem from a woman between 18 and 29 years old in good health and CMV-seronegative. Both conserved end residues are part of each CDR3. The order of the fields is J gene, D gene, V gene, clone size, CDR3 protein, CDR3 DNA. The D gene is left open where the match is weak. Expanded clones are given a class, and other clones once, few, many or no size at all.

j_gene: TRBJ2-7; d_gene: NA; v_gene: TRBV29-1; abundance: NA; CDR3aa: CSVLVGRGPFYEQYF; CDR3nt: TGCAGCGTCCTCGTGGGCAGGGGACCCTTTTACGAGCAGTACTTC
j_gene: TRBJ1-4; d_gene: TRBD1; v_gene: TRBV20-1; abundance: once; CDR3aa: CSGQGEEKLFF; CDR3nt: TGCAGTGGACAGGGTGAAGAAAAACTGTTTTTT
j_gene: TRBJ2-1; d_gene: TRBD2; v_gene: TRBV19; abundance: NA; CDR3aa: CASSTTSGGADEQFF; CDR3nt: TGTGCCAGTAGTACGACTAGCGGGGGGGCTGATGAGCAGTTCTTC
j_gene: TRBJ1-2; d_gene: NA; v_gene: TRBV5-1; abundance: NA; CDR3aa: CASRSTGLGGYTF; CDR3nt: TGCGCCAGCAGGTCTACAGGGCTCGGAGGCTACACCTTC
j_gene: TRBJ2-5; d_gene: TRBD1; v_gene: TRBV19; abundance: NA; CDR3aa: CASSRTGGKETQYF; CDR3nt: TGTGCCAGTTCCCGGACAGGGGGCAAGGAGACCCAGTACTTC
j_gene: TRBJ1-6; d_gene: TRBD1; v_gene: TRBV6-1; abundance: NA; CDR3aa: CASSELGGFGNSPLHF; CDR3nt: TGTGCCAGCAGTGAACTAGGGGGCTTTGGTAATTCACCCCTCCACTTT
j_gene: TRBJ2-2; d_gene: NA; v_gene: TRBV12-2; abundance: NA; CDR3aa: CASRFPFWGGIPNTGELFF; CDR3nt: TGTGCAAGTCGCTTCCCCTTCTGGGGGGGGATACCGAACACCGGGGAGCTGTTTTTT
j_gene: TRBJ2-7; d_gene: TRBD2; v_gene: TRBV7-3; abundance: once; CDR3aa: CASSLVGGTLEQYF; CDR3nt: TGTGCCAGCAGCTTAGTGGGGGGGACCTTGGAGCAGTACTTC
j_gene: TRBJ1-4; d_gene: NA; v_gene: TRBV4-2; abundance: NA; CDR3aa: CASSHVRGAVGDEKLFF; CDR3nt: TGTGCCAGCAGCCATGTCAGGGGCGCGGTTGGAGATGAAAAACTGTTTTTT
j_gene: TRBJ1-1; d_gene: TRBD1; v_gene: TRBV11-2; abundance: NA; CDR3aa: CASSPGQWGRNTEAFF; CDR3nt: TGTGCCAGCAGCCCGGGACAGTGGGGTCGGAACACTGAAGCTTTCTTT
j_gene: TRBJ2-3; d_gene: TRBD2; v_gene: TRBV11-2; abundance: once; CDR3aa: CAGGLAGLDTQYF; CDR3nt: TGTGCCGGCGGACTAGCGGGACTAGATACGCAGTATTTT
j_gene: TRBJ2-1; d_gene: TRBD2; v_gene: TRBV10-3; abundance: NA; CDR3aa: CAISTLRSGEYNEQFF; CDR3nt: TGTGCCATCAGCACCCTTCGGAGCGGGGAATACAATGAGCAGTTCTTC
j_gene: TRBJ2-1; d_gene: NA; v_gene: TRBV2; abundance: NA; CDR3aa: CASSERTNNNEQFF; CDR3nt: TGTGCCAGCAGTGAGAGGACAAATAACAATGAGCAGTTCTTC
j_gene: TRBJ1-6; d_gene: NA; v_gene: TRBV30; abundance: NA; CDR3aa: CAWGKGGLISPLHF; CDR3nt: TGTGCCTGGGGAAAAGGTGGACTAATTTCACCCCTCCACTTT
j_gene: TRBJ2-3; d_gene: NA; v_gene: TRBV27; abundance: once; CDR3aa: CASSFAQVVTLDTQYF; CDR3nt: TGTGCCAGCAGTTTTGCGCAGGTGGTTACCCTAGATACGCAGTATTTT
j_gene: TRBJ1-1; d_gene: NA; v_gene: TRBV18; abundance: NA; CDR3aa: CASSPMAIQDPLNTEAFF; CDR3nt: TGTGCCAGCTCACCAATGGCAATCCAGGATCCCTTGAACACTGAAGCTTTCTTT
j_gene: TRBJ1-2; d_gene: TRBD1; v_gene: TRBV30; abundance: NA; CDR3aa: CAWSPGTGGGYGYTF; CDR3nt: TGTGCCTGGAGTCCGGGGACAGGGGGCGGCTATGGCTACACCTTC
j_gene: TRBJ1-1; d_gene: NA; v_gene: TRBV5-1; abundance: once; CDR3aa: CASSFDQEGNTEAFF; CDR3nt: TGCGCCAGCAGCTTCGACCAGGAAGGGAACACTGAAGCTTTCTTT
j_gene: TRBJ2-7; d_gene: NA; v_gene: TRBV2; abundance: NA; CDR3aa: CASSEVQGAGDYEQYF; CDR3nt: TGTGCCAGCAGTGAAGTCCAAGGGGCAGGGGACTACGAGCAGTACTTC
j_gene: TRBJ1-1; d_gene: NA; v_gene: TRBV7-6; abundance: NA; CDR3aa: CASSLPLRGQINTEAFF; CDR3nt: TGTGCCAGCAGCTTACCACTAAGAGGACAGATAAACACTGAAGCTTTCTTT
j_gene: TRBJ1-4; d_gene: NA; v_gene: TRBV7-9; abundance: NA; CDR3aa: CASSFVDRTPGNEKLFF; CDR3nt: TGTGCCAGCAGCTTTGTCGACAGGACACCGGGTAATGAAAAACTGTTTTTT
j_gene: TRBJ2-5; d_gene: NA; v_gene: TRBV18; abundance: NA; CDR3aa: CASSPATDQETQYF; CDR3nt: TGTGCCAGCTCACCCGCTACTGATCAAGAGACCCAGTACTTC
j_gene: TRBJ2-1; d_gene: NA; v_gene: TRBV19; abundance: NA; CDR3aa: CASSMGHEYNEQFF; CDR3nt: TGTGCCAGTAGTATGGGACACGAATACAATGAGCAGTTCTTC
j_gene: TRBJ1-1; d_gene: NA; v_gene: TRBV6-4; abundance: NA; CDR3aa: CASSRRLNTEAFF; CDR3nt: TGTGCCAGCAGTAGGAGATTGAACACTGAAGCTTTCTTT
j_gene: TRBJ2-5; d_gene: NA; v_gene: TRBV5-1; abundance: NA; CDR3aa: CASSLWVGQSKQETQYF; CDR3nt: TGCGCCAGCAGCTTGTGGGTTGGGCAGAGTAAACAAGAGACCCAGTACTTC
j_gene: TRBJ2-7; d_gene: NA; v_gene: TRBV5-1; abundance: NA; CDR3aa: CASSRGFSYEQYF; CDR3nt: TGCGCCAGCAGCAGGGGATTCTCCTACGAGCAGTACTTC
j_gene: TRBJ1-1; d_gene: NA; v_gene: TRBV15; abundance: NA; CDR3aa: CATSNRTTGVRAFF; CDR3nt: TGTGCCACCAGCAATAGGACAACAGGCGTCAGAGCTTTCTTT
j_gene: TRBJ2-7; d_gene: TRBD1; v_gene: TRBV18; abundance: NA; CDR3aa: CASKDPGQGSSTEQYF; CDR3nt: TGTGCCAGCAAAGACCCGGGACAGGGGAGTTCTACGGAGCAGTACTTC
j_gene: TRBJ2-1; d_gene: NA; v_gene: TRBV5-6; abundance: once; CDR3aa: CASSFTSWQGTRYNEQFF; CDR3nt: TGTGCCAGCAGCTTCACATCATGGCAGGGAACGAGATACAATGAGCAGTTCTTC
j_gene: TRBJ1-1; d_gene: TRBD1; v_gene: TRBV25-1; abundance: NA; CDR3aa: CASRMIGQGGEAFF; CDR3nt: TGTGCCAGCAGGATGATCGGACAGGGGGGGGAAGCTTTCTTT
j_gene: TRBJ1-5; d_gene: NA; v_gene: TRBV6-6; abundance: NA; CDR3aa: CASSYQGRSNQPQHF; CDR3nt: TGTGCCAGCAGTTACCAGGGTAGGAGCAATCAGCCCCAGCATTTT
j_gene: TRBJ2-7; d_gene: NA; v_gene: TRBV7-9; abundance: NA; CDR3aa: CASSVDRRSRGEQYF; CDR3nt: TGTGCCAGCAGCGTTGACAGGCGCTCTAGGGGCGAGCAGTACTTC
j_gene: TRBJ2-7; d_gene: NA; v_gene: TRBV29-1; abundance: NA; CDR3aa: CSAARGTLTYEQYF; CDR3nt: TGCAGCGCCGCCAGGGGTACCCTGACCTACGAGCAGTACTTC
j_gene: TRBJ2-7; d_gene: TRBD2; v_gene: TRBV10-1; abundance: NA; CDR3aa: CASSQTGTVTSGSYEQYF; CDR3nt: TGCGCCAGCAGCCAGACAGGGACGGTGACTAGCGGCTCCTACGAGCAGTACTTC
j_gene: TRBJ1-1; d_gene: NA; v_gene: TRBV10-3; abundance: NA; CDR3aa: CAISESLWGGNSNTEAFF; CDR3nt: TGTGCCATCAGTGAGTCCCTTTGGGGGGGAAACTCGAACACTGAAGCTTTCTTT
j_gene: TRBJ1-4; d_gene: TRBD1; v_gene: TRBV5-1; abundance: NA; CDR3aa: CASSLYSGGQGANEKLFF; CDR3nt: TGCGCCAGCAGCTTGTACTCTGGGGGACAGGGGGCTAATGAAAAACTGTTTTTT
j_gene: TRBJ2-7; d_gene: TRBD2; v_gene: TRBV27; abundance: NA; CDR3aa: CASSPDSGGALREQYF; CDR3nt: TGTGCCAGCAGCCCAGACAGCGGGGGGGCTCTACGCGAGCAGTACTTC
j_gene: TRBJ1-1; d_gene: NA; v_gene: TRBV19; abundance: NA; CDR3aa: CASSIQRRNTEAFF; CDR3nt: TGTGCCAGTAGTATACAGAGGAGGAACACTGAAGCTTTCTTT
j_gene: TRBJ1-6; d_gene: TRBD1; v_gene: TRBV4-1; abundance: NA; CDR3aa: CASSQLWAGGNSPLHF; CDR3nt: TGCGCCAGCAGCCAACTATGGGCAGGGGGTAATTCACCCCTCCACTTT
j_gene: TRBJ2-5; d_gene: TRBD2; v_gene: TRBV5-1; abundance: NA; CDR3aa: CASSLEGGRARETQYF; CDR3nt: TGCGCCAGCAGCTTGGAGGGCGGGAGGGCCCGAGAGACCCAGTACTTC
j_gene: TRBJ2-2; d_gene: NA; v_gene: TRBV19; abundance: NA; CDR3aa: CASRAGGELFF; CDR3nt: TGTGCCAGCCGGGCGGGCGGGGAGCTGTTTTTT
j_gene: TRBJ2-5; d_gene: NA; v_gene: TRBV4-1; abundance: NA; CDR3aa: CASSHPRRRLHQETQYF; CDR3nt: TGCGCCAGCAGCCACCCCAGGCGCCGACTACACCAAGAGACCCAGTACTTC
j_gene: TRBJ1-1; d_gene: NA; v_gene: TRBV9; abundance: NA; CDR3aa: CASSVGAGANTEAFF; CDR3nt: TGTGCCAGCAGCGTAGGGGCAGGGGCGAACACTGAAGCTTTCTTT
j_gene: TRBJ1-5; d_gene: TRBD1; v_gene: TRBV10-3; abundance: NA; CDR3aa: CAISELGDRGINQPQHF; CDR3nt: TGTGCCATCAGTGAGTTGGGGGACAGGGGTATCAATCAGCCCCAGCATTTT